This T cell receptor beta chain is drawn from a study of blood T cell repertoires in COVID-19. Study information: In each case, the material was cDNA or gDNA derived from T cells, B-cell-depleted T cells, or PBMCs.

This clone was recorded a few times. This CDR3 spans 12 amino acids. Germline loops: CDR1 LNHDA, CDR2 SQIVND (reference sequence). V was clipped by 4 bases and J by 3 bases, with 7 bases between them. Assay used: immunoSEQ multiplex PCR; TCRdb lists only in-frame clones, some missing. The sample includes over 100,000 clones, around 88% of them seen just once. The clonotype comes from a man aged 45-65 years with acute or convalescent COVID-19. Sequencing input: peripheral blood. This sequence joins TRBV19 and TRBJ2-7; tentative D call: TRBD2 (6 bases). The CDR3 coding sequence is TGTGCCAGTAGTACCGGGGGCTACGAGCAGTACTTC. Translated, it gives CASSTGGYEQYF.